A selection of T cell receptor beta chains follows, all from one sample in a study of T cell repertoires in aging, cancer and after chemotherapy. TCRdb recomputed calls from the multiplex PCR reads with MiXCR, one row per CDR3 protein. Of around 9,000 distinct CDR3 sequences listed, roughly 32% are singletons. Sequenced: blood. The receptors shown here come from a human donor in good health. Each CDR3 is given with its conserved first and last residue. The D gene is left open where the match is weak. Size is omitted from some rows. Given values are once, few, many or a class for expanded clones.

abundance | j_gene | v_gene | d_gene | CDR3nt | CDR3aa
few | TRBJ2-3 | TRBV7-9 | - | TGTGCCAGCAGCTTCACAGATACGCAGTATTTT | CASSFTDTQYF
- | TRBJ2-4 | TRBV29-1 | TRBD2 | TGCAGCGCCATCACAGGGAGCAGCGGGAGAAACATTCAGTACTTC | CSAITGSSGRNIQYF
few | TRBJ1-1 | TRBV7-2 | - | TGTGCCAGCAGCTTAGGGCAGGGCCACACTGAAGCTTTCTTT | CASSLGQGHTEAFF
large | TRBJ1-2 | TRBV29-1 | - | TGCAGCGTTGAGGGGGGAGGCTACACCTTC | CSVEGGGYTF
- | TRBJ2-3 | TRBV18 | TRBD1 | TGTGCCAGCTCACCTTTCGGGACAGGGAGCACAGATACGCAGTATTTT | CASSPFGTGSTDTQYF
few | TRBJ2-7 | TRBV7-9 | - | TGTGCCAGCAGCATTCCTCCACAGGGTTCCCTATCATTC | CASSIPPQGSLSF
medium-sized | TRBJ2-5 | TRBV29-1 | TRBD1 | TGCAGCGTTGAGGGGGACAGGCAAGAGACCCAGTACTTC | CSVEGDRQETQYF
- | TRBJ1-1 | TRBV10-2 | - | TGCGCCAGCAGTACTCAGGGTTACTCAGCTTTCTTT | CASSTQGYSAFF
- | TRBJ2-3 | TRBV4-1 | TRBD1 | TGCGCCAGCAGCCAAAGGACAGGGTCGAGGACAGATACGCAGTATTTT | CASSQRTGSRTDTQYF
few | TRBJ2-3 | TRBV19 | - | TGTGCCAGTAGTGAACGGAGCCCAGATACGCAGTATTTT | CASSERSPDTQYF
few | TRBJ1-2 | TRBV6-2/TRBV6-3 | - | TGTGCCAGCAGTCGACAGATCGACTATGGCTACACCTTC | CASSRQIDYGYTF
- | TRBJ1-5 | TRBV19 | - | TGTGCCAGTAGTATTATCCATCAGCCCCAGCATTTT | CASSIIHQPQHF
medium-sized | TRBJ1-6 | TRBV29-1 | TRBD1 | TGCAGCGTACGACAGGGCTATAATTCACCCCTCCACTTT | CSVRQGYNSPLHF
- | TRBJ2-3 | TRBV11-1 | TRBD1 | TGTGCCAGCATTCCTGACAGGGGGATCACAGATACGCAGTATTTT | CASIPDRGITDTQYF
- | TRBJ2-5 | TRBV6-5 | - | TGTGCCAGCATCCAGGGTCAGGGGTCTAATGAGCAGTACTTC | CASIQGQGSNEQYF
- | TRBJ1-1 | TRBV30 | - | TGTGCCTGGAGTTTACTGATGGGCACTGAAGCTTTCTTT | CAWSLLMGTEAFF
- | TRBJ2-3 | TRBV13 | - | TGTGCCAGCAGCTTAGCGGAGGGGACAGATACGCAGTATTTT | CASSLAEGTDTQYF
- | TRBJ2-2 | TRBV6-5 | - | TGTGCCAGCAGTTACAGCGAAGGGGCCGGGGAGCTGTTTTTT | CASSYSEGAGELFF
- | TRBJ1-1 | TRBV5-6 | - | TGTGCCAGCAGCTTCTATCGAGGCAAACGTCGGGTGGTGGACACTGAAGCTTTCTTT | CASSFYRGKRRVVDTEAFF
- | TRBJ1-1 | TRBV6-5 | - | TGTGCCAGCAGTTACTTCGAAGAAGCTTTCTTT | CASSYFEEAFF
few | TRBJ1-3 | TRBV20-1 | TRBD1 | TGCAGTGCTGACCGCGGGACAGGGACGGGAAACACCATATATTTT | CSADRGTGTGNTIYF
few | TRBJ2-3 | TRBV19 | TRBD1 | TGTGCCAGTACCACGGTACAGGGGACAGATACGCAGTATTTT | CASTTVQGTDTQYF
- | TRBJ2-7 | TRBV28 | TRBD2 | TGTGCCAGCAGTGGGGCGGGGGACCCCCTCCTAAGGGACGAGCAGTACTTC | CASSGAGDPLLRDEQYF
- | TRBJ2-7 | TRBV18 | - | TGTGCCAGTGAAGTGTCCACTACCGGTGAGCAGTACTTC | CASEVSTTGEQYF
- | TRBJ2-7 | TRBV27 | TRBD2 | TGTGCCAGCAGTAAACGAGGCGGGAGGGCATACGAGCAGTACTTC | CASSKRGGRAYEQYF
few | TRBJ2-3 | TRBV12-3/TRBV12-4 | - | TGTGCCAGCAGTTTAGCGCCAACAGATACGCAGTATTTT | CASSLAPTDTQYF
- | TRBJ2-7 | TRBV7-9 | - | TGTGCCAGCAACTCGGCTGGTCGGACCTACGAGCAGTACTTC | CASNSAGRTYEQYF
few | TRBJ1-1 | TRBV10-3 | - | TGTGCCATCAGTGGGACCGAGACAAAAAAAGCTTTCTTT | CAISGTETKKAFF
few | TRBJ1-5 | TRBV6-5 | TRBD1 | TGTGCCAGCGGGGAGCCAACAGGGGGCGCTACGATTCAGCCCCAGCATTTT | CASGEPTGGATIQPQHF
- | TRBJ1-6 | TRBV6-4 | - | TGTGCCAGCCACTATAATTCACCCCTCCACTTT | CASHYNSPLHF
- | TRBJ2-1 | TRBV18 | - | TGTGCCAGCTCACCACGTAGGATAGCTACAGATGAGCAGTTCTTC | CASSPRRIATDEQFF
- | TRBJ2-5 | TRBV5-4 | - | TGTGCCAGCAGCCAAGATCGGGGCTCACGGACCCAGTACTTC | CASSQDRGSRTQYF
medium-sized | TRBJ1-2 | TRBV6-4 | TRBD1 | TGTGCCAGCAGTGACGGGAACAGGGGCACACATGGCTACACCTTC | CASSDGNRGTHGYTF
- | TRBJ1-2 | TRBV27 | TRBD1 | TGTGCCAGCAGGACAGGGGGTGCTAACTATGGCTACACCTTC | CASRTGGANYGYTF
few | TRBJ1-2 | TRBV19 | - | TGTGCCAGTAGTATAGTACAGGATAAGCGCTACACCTTC | CASSIVQDKRYTF
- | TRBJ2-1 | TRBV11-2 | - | TGTGCCAGCAGCTTAACCGTCAGAAGGTTCTTC | CASSLTVRRFF
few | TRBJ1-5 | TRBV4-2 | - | TGTGCCAGCAGCCAAGGAAACCGGGCCAATCAGCCCCAGCATTTT | CASSQGNRANQPQHF
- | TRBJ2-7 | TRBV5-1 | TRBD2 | TGCGCCAGCAGCGCGACGGGACTAGCGAGCTACGAGCAGTACTTC | CASSATGLASYEQYF
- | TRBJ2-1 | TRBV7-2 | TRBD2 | TGTGCCAGCAGCCGTCATCTAGAGGGAGGGGCCTACAATGAGCAGTTCTTC | CASSRHLEGGAYNEQFF
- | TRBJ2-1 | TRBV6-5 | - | TGTGCCAGCAGCCCAGGGACAAACGCCTACAATGAGCAGTTCTTC | CASSPGTNAYNEQFF
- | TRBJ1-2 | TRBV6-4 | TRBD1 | TGTGCCAGCAGTGTCCGGGACAGCTGTCGGGTAGGTTTACGGGGGAATGGGCGAGGCTACACCTTC | CASSVRDSCRVGLRGNGRGYTF
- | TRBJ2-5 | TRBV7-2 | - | TGTGCCAGCGCCATATCGACCTGGGGAGAGACCCAGTACTTC | CASAISTWGETQYF
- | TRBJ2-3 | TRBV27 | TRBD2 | TGTGCCAGCAGTATACTCTCAGCGGGATCAGCAGATACGCAGTATTTT | CASSILSAGSADTQYF
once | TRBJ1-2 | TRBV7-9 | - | TGTGCCAGCAGCTCACCGAGGGCTAACTATGGCTACACCTTC | CASSSPRANYGYTF